A single sample is the source of the 29 T cell receptor beta chains below, sequenced in a study of OX40 agonist ivuxolimab in advanced cancers. Sequencing was performed with immunoSEQ multiplex PCR; in TCRdb, only in-frame clones are kept and a portion is missing. This table has about 73,000 clones, about 88% appearing once. The source material was CD4+ or CD8+ T cells sorted from blood, sampled in a trial of the OX40 agonist ivuxolimab. The receptor set was obtained from an adult with an advanced solid tumor such as melanoma, head and neck, liver or kidney cancer.

The chain joins TRBV4-2 to TRBJ2-7; D unclear. Germline lookup yields CDR1 LGHNA and CDR2 YNFKEQ. The V end lost 1 base, the J end lost 1 base, and 14 bases lay between the germline ends. This CDR3 is 16 amino acids long. The CDR3 coding sequence is TGTGCCAGCAGCCAAGGACCCAGCAAAGGTTCCTACGAGCAGTACTTC. Translating gives CASSQGPSKGSYEQYF.

The chain links TRBV5-4 to TRBJ1-1; D uncertain. CDR3 length equals 14 residues. Trimming took off 0 bases at V and 1 base at J, with 7 bases between the two ends. Germline CDR1 SGHNT, CDR2 YYREEE (reference sequence). The CDR3 loop is CASSLVGQNTEAFF. CDR3 nucleotide sequence: TGTGCCAGCAGCTTGGTAGGTCAGAACACTGAAGCTTTCTTT.

DNA for the CDR3: TGTGCCTGGAGCCCCTCACCCGAGACCCAGTACTTC. Its protein is CAWSPSPETQYF. The V call is TRBV30, the J call TRBJ2-5; D is uncertain. The V end lost 3 bases, the J end lost 5 bases, and 10 bases lay between the germline ends. The CDR3 extends over 12 amino acids. Germline lookup yields CDR1 GTSNPN and CDR2 SVGIG (reference sequence).

In DNA, the CDR3 is TGTGCCAGCAGCACGGACTTGAACATTCAGTACTTC. This sequence encodes CASSTDLNIQYF. The chain has TRBV28 and TRBJ2-4; the D gene is possibly TRBD2 (5 bases). The germline V and J ends were trimmed by 6 bases and 7 bases, with 10 bases remaining between them. The germline V gene has CDR1 MDHEN and CDR2 SYDVKM. The CDR3 sequence is 12 residues long. Full variable domain (rest looked up from reference TRBV28 and TRBJ2-4): DVKVTQSSRYLVKRTGEKVFLECVQDMDHENMFWYRQDPGLGLRLIYFSYDVKMKEKGDIPEGYSVSREKKERFSLILESASTNQTSMYLCASSTDLNIQYFGAGTRLSVL.

The chain has TRBV5-6 and TRBJ2-7, with TRBD2 as a possible D gene (5 bases). The CDR3 is 13 amino acids. Per germline, CDR1 SGHDT and CDR2 YYEEEE. V was clipped by 3 bases and J by 3 bases, with 10 bases between them. CDR3 nucleotide sequence: TGTGCCAGCAGCTACGACTACAACTACGAGCAGTACTTC. This translates into CASSYDYNYEQYF.

This chain joins TRBV5-1 and TRBJ2-2, with 12 bases that match TRBD2. Unmatched junction bases numbered 9, after V lost 2 bases and J lost 4 bases. The CDR3 is 18 amino acids. The V gene's germline CDR1 is SGHRS and CDR2 YFSETQ. The CDR3 reads CASSFSTGLAGTTGELFF. The CDR3 bases are TGCGCCAGCAGCTTTTCAACCGGACTAGCGGGGACCACCGGGGAGCTGTTTTTT. Using reference TRBV5-1 and TRBJ2-2 for the parts outside the CDR3, the full variable domain is KAGVTQTPRYLIKTRGQQVTLSCSPISGHRSVSWYQQTPGQGLQFLFEYFSETQRNKGNFPGRFSGRQFSNSRSEMNVSTLELGDSALYLCASSFSTGLAGTTGELFFGEGSRLTVL.

The rearrangement joins TRBV10-2 to TRBJ1-4, with 9 bases aligning to TRBD1. The germline gives CDR1 WSHSY, CDR2 SAAADI. The CDR3 runs 17 residues. V shed 4 bases, J shed 0 bases, and the junction held 6 bases outside the gene matches. CDR3 sequence reads: CASSARDRVATNEKLFF. For the CDR3, the DNA is TGCGCCAGCAGTGCTCGGGACAGGGTGGCAACTAATGAAAAACTGTTTTTT.

The chain couples TRBV21-1 to TRBJ2-7. TRBV21-1 is shown as a pseudogene. This CDR3 has 15 amino acids. CDR3 region: CASSKIAGKTYEQYF. CDR3 sequence (DNA): TGTGCCAGCAGCAAAATAGCAGGAAAAACCTACGAGCAGTACTTC.

This clone was seen only once. The V and J genes are TRBV7-9 and TRBJ1-1; D is possibly TRBD1 (6 bases). V dropped 5 bases and J dropped 8 bases, with 12 bases sitting between them. The length of the CDR3 is 12 residues. CDR1 and CDR2 (germline): SEHNR, FQNEAQ (reference sequence). In DNA form, the CDR3 reads TGTGCCAGCAGCCCAGGGGTAAGGGAAGCTTTCTTT. This sequence encodes CASSPGVREAFF.

The chain has TRBV4-1 and TRBJ2-5; 7 bases line up with TRBD1. CDR3 size: 15 residues. V shed 2 bases and J 0 bases; nucleotides not matched to a gene: 3. From germline, CDR1 is MGHRA and CDR2 YSYEKL. The CDR3 is CASSQPDRDQETQYF. The DNA for the CDR3 is TGCGCCAGCAGCCAACCCGACAGGGACCAAGAGACCCAGTACTTC.

The chain carries TRBV11-2 and TRBJ2-7, with TRBD2 matching over 8 bases. There are 13 residues in the CDR3. Germline V CDR1 and CDR2: SGHAT, FQNNGV. V lost 5 bases and J lost 2; bases outside the gene matches: 2. DNA for the CDR3: TGTGCCAGCAGCGCGGGAGGACCCTACGAGCAGTACTTC. It is translated as CASSAGGPYEQYF.

The J gene is TRBJ1-2, the V gene TRBV6-4, with 7 bases lining up with TRBD1. Trimming cost V 3 bases and J 9 bases; bases outside gene matches: 10. Germline CDR1 MRHNA, CDR2 SNTAGT. The CDR3 is made up of 14 amino acids. The CDR3 reads CASSEQAQGGSYTF. CDR3 bases: TGTGCCAGCAGTGAACAAGCGCAGGGGGGAAGCTACACCTTC.

V gene TRBV6-5 combines with J gene TRBJ2-5, with D possibly TRBD2 on 5 matching bases. The CDR3 contains 13 residues. Trimming cost V 2 bases and J 4 bases, with 8 bases left between them. Looked up from germline, CDR1 is MNHEY and CDR2 is SVGAGI. In DNA form, the CDR3 reads TGTGCCAGCAGTTACGTTGCGGGAGAGACCCAGTACTTC. It is translated as CASSYVAGETQYF.

About this clone: The limits of the CDR3 on the DNA are not certain, so only TCRdb's listed CDR3 is given. The chain joins TRBV2 to TRBJ2-5. Germline V gives CDR1 SNHLY, CDR2 FYNNEI. The CDR3 spans 11 residues, counting both ends. CDR3: CASILDRFKYF.

The V gene is TRBV5-4, the J gene TRBJ2-2; possible D gene TRBD1, 6 bases. Germline values: CDR1 SGHNT, CDR2 YYREEE (reference sequence). Deletions cut 4 bases from V and 1 base from J, with 14 bases between. The CDR3 extends over 16 amino acids. CDR3 residues: CASSQTGQMNTGELFF. DNA of the CDR3: TGTGCCAGCAGCCAAACCGGACAGATGAACACCGGGGAGCTGTTTTTT.

V usage is TRBV7-2 and J usage is TRBJ2-4; TRBD1 matches 10 bases. V trimming: 4 bases; J trimming: 7 bases; junction bases outside the gene matches: 4. The CDR3 is 14 amino acids. CDR1 is SGHTA, CDR2 FQGNSA, per germline. CDR3: CASSSRTGGNIQYF. The CDR3, as DNA: TGTGCCAGCAGCTCAAGGACAGGGGGGAACATTCAGTACTTC.

The rearrangement uses TRBV5-4 and TRBJ2-7, with 7 bases identical to TRBD1. Germline CDR1 is SGHNT and CDR2 is YYREEE (reference sequence). The CDR3 has 13 amino acids. V lost 4 bases to trimming and J lost 6 bases; unmatched junction nucleotides: 7. The CDR3 region is CASSHNRGVEQYF. In nucleotides, the CDR3 is TGTGCCAGCAGCCACAACAGGGGTGTCGAGCAGTACTTC. The entire variable domain, with the rest obtained from reference TRBV5-4 and TRBJ2-7, is as follows: ETGVTQSPTHLIKTRGQQVTLRCSSQSGHNTVSWYQQALGQGPQFIFQYYREEENGRGNFPPRFSGLQFPNYSSELNVNALELDDSALYLCASSHNRGVEQYFGPGTRLTVT.

This clone was observed a handful of times. This chain joins TRBV11-2 and TRBJ1-2, with D possibly TRBD1 on 5 matching bases. The V gene's germline CDR1 is SGHAT and CDR2 FQNNGV. V lost 5 bases and J lost 8, with 21 bases in between. The CDR3 totals 15 residues. CDR3 sequence reads: CASSAVGRTREGYTF. The CDR3 region has the DNA TGTGCCAGCAGCGCCGTCGGGCGTACCAGGGAGGGCTACACCTTC.

The genes are TRBV5-1 and TRBJ2-7; D may be TRBD2 (6 bases). CDR1 SGHRS and CDR2 YFSETQ come from the germline V gene. V gave up 0 bases and J gave up 6 bases, with 19 bases separating them. There are 16 residues in the CDR3. CDR3 in DNA: TGCGCCAGCAGCTTGGGTGCAGGAGGGGCCCTAAGCGAGCAGTACTTC. Amino acids: CASSLGAGGALSEQYF.

The V and J genes are TRBV10-3 and TRBJ2-7; 9 nucleotides match TRBD1. This CDR3 spans 14 amino acids. V trimming: 3 bases; J trimming: 1 base; junction bases outside the gene matches: 1. Germline values: CDR1 ENHRY, CDR2 SYGVKD. The CDR3 region has the DNA TGTGCCATCAGTGATGGGACAGGGTCCTACGAGCAGTACTTC. It codes for CAISDGTGSYEQYF.

This clone has just a few counts. V usage is TRBV4-1 and J usage is TRBJ1-5; no definite D call. This CDR3 has 12 residues. Germline V gene sequence: CDR1 MGHRA, CDR2 YSYEKL. The V and J ends lost 1 base and 9 bases respectively, with 7 bases between them. CDR3 region: CASSQGGRPQHF. In nucleotides, the CDR3 is TGCGCCAGCAGCCAAGGTGGGCGGCCCCAGCATTTT.

The J gene is TRBJ1-5, the V gene TRBV28; D unclear. Germline CDR1 and CDR2: MDHEN and SYDVKM. This CDR3 comprises 12 residues. V shed 5 bases and J shed 3 bases, with 5 bases lying between them. This CDR3 is CASSPHNQPQHF. The CDR3 nucleotides are TGTGCCAGCAGTCCGCACAATCAGCCCCAGCATTTT.

The chain carries TRBV11-2 and TRBJ1-1; D remains ambiguous. This CDR3 region has 14 residues. Germline V gene sequence: CDR1 SGHAT, CDR2 FQNNGV. The V and J ends lost 1 base and 3 bases respectively, with 9 bases between them. The CDR3, as DNA: TGTGCCAGCAGCTTAGTGTTGCGGGACACTGAAGCTTTCTTT. Protein: CASSLVLRDTEAFF.

This clone was counted once. The genes are TRBV6-6 and TRBJ2-3; 7 bases align to TRBD1. Per germline, CDR1 MNHNY and CDR2 SVGAGI (reference sequence). The CDR3 loop spans 15 amino acids. V shed 7 bases and J 5 bases; nucleotides not matched to a gene: 12. The CDR3 sequence: CASIYRTGAGDTQYF. The CDR3 nucleotides read TGTGCCAGCATTTATCGCACAGGGGCGGGAGATACGCAGTATTTT.

The V and J genes are TRBV30 and TRBJ2-7, with D possibly being TRBD1 (6 bases). The V gene lost 5 bases and the J gene lost 4 bases, with 12 bases spanning the gap. This CDR3 region has 12 residues. Germline V gives CDR1 GTSNPN, CDR2 SVGIG (reference sequence). The chain's CDR3 is CAWAMGAYEQYF. For the CDR3, the DNA is TGTGCCTGGGCGATGGGGGCATACGAGCAGTACTTC.

This clone was observed a single time. V is TRBV11-3 and J is TRBJ2-1; D not certain. The CDR3 is 13 amino acids. The germline V gene encodes CDR1 SGHNT and CDR2 YENEEA. Trimming took 0 bases from V and 10 from J, leaving 10 bases between them. The DNA for the CDR3 is TGTGCCAGCAGCTTAGATCGGGCTTTAGAGCAGTTCTTC. This codes for CASSLDRALEQFF.

V usage is TRBV19 and J usage is TRBJ1-1; D not certain. V lost 5 bases and J 0 bases, leaving 4 bases between the germline ends. This CDR3 contains 12 residues. The germline CDR1 and CDR2 sequences are LNHDA and SQIVND (reference sequence). The DNA for the CDR3 is TGTGCCAGTAGTGGCCTGAACACTGAAGCTTTCTTT. Encoded protein: CASSGLNTEAFF.

A remark on this clone: Other DNA sequences in this specimen translate into the identical CDR3. CDR3 nucleotides: TGTGCCAGCAGCTCGACAGGGCTTCTGGAGAGGGCCATATATTTT. This gives the protein CASSSTGLLERAIYF. J is TRBJ1-3 and V is TRBV5-6, with TRBD1 matching over 7 bases. The CDR3 has 15 amino acids. Germline loops: CDR1 SGHDT, CDR2 YYEEEE. The V and J ends lost 3 bases and 11 bases, in that order; junction bases with no gene match: 14.

The CDR3 coding sequence is TGCGCCAGCAGCTTGGCCCAGTTCGGGGCAGGGGGCACTGAAGCTTTCTTT. The encoded protein is CASSLAQFGAGGTEAFF. This sequence joins TRBV5-1 and TRBJ1-1, with 7 bases aligning to TRBD1. Trimming removed 0 bases from V and 4 bases from J; junction bases left unmatched: 12. CDR1 and CDR2 from the germline V gene are SGHRS and YFSETQ. The CDR3 length is 17 residues.